The clone carrying this T cell receptor (beta chain) was detected a few times. Its target is unknown. This entry comes from a study of neurological immune-mediated disorders. Per germline, CDR1 SGHTA and CDR2 FQGNSA. The CDR3 is made up of 19 amino acids. V dropped 1 base and J dropped 2; count of bases not matched to a gene: 13. The cDNA came from 5'RACE, which used 10-nucleotide random UMIs. TCRdb passed the 5' RACE reads through MiXCR, listing each CDR3 protein once. The data show more than 30,000 distinct CDR3 sequences, around an eighth seen once. Time point meaning: longitudinal time-point 2. The study used blood bank volunteers in Maryland, USA, as healthy controls. Unsorted libraries were prepared from 2 million PBMCs that had been stored at -80 C. Study findings and constraints: HTLV-1-associated myelopathy displayed the greatest TCR clonal expansion, and multiple sclerosis exhibited the smallest, lower than that of healthy controls.

The J gene is TRBJ1-5, the V gene TRBV7-2, with TRBD1 matching 8 bases. The sample consisted of PBMCs. This TCR was recovered from a woman between 35 and 50 years old in good health. The CDR3: CASSLDTRTGTAGNQPQHF. In DNA, the CDR3 is TGTGCCAGCAGCTTAGACACCCGGACAGGGACCGCAGGCAATCAGCCCCAGCATTTT.